A single count supports the clone carrying this TCR beta chain. The antigen remains undetermined. This specimen includes other DNA sequences encoding the same CDR3. This entry comes from a study of shared clonotypes between healthy human individuals. The study, taken as a whole, reports: Rarefaction revealed incomplete sorted-subset sequencing despite large depth.

The assay was immunoSEQ multiplex PCR, and TCRdb's table has in-frame clones only and misses some. Of more than 900,000 clones listed, 75% to 85% were seen once; the top ten hold 0.5% to 0.65%. This receptor was taken from a man aged 18 to 35 in good health. Some clones in this sample may be carry-over from other donors' samples. Sample: memory CD4+ T cells from PBMCs. The subset is: CD45RA-negative fraction.

CDR3 nucleotides: TGTGCCAGCAGCGTAGCCAGTTACAATGAGCAGTTCTTC. Its protein is CASSVASYNEQFF. V gene TRBV9 combines with J gene TRBJ2-1, with D unclear. V lost 0 bases, J lost 4 bases, and 5 bases lay in between. In germline, CDR1 is SGDLS, CDR2 YYNGEE. The CDR3 sequence is 13 residues long.